Following are 24 T cell receptor beta chains from one sample sequenced in a study of cytomegalovirus exposure and HLA in healthy donors. Sequencing was performed with immunoSEQ multiplex PCR; in TCRdb, only in-frame clones are kept and a portion is missing. Of fewer than 400,000 clones detected, 75% to 90% appear once; the ten largest clones hold around 0.8%. The sequenced sample was PBMCs. These receptors were taken from a woman aged 18-29 years in good health and CMV-seronegative.

The chain joins TRBV4-3 to TRBJ1-1; D gene ambiguous. V was cut by 3 bases and J by 0 bases, with 5 bases left in between. The germline gives CDR1 LGHNA, CDR2 YSLEER. The CDR3 length is 13 residues. The DNA of the CDR3 is TGCGCCAGCAGCCATCTCTTGAACACTGAAGCTTTCTTT. As protein: CASSHLLNTEAFF.

On this clone: Other DNA sequences in the sample encode the same CDR3. V usage is TRBV10-3 and J usage is TRBJ2-5; a weak D match, TRBD1 (6 bases). The CDR3 runs to 11 residues. V was pared by 8 bases and J by 5 bases, with 9 bases between. CDR1 is ENHRY, CDR2 SYGVKD, per germline. DNA of the CDR3: TGTGCCATCGGAAGGGGGGAGACCCAGTACTTC. Its translation: CAIGRGETQYF.

The chain links TRBV10-2 to TRBJ2-1; 7 bases fit TRBD2. The V and J ends lost 4 bases and 3 bases, in that order; junction bases with no gene match: 0. This CDR3 contains 13 residues. The germline gives CDR1 WSHSY, CDR2 SAAADI. The CDR3: CASSGTSYNEQFF. The CDR3 bases are TGCGCCAGCAGTGGGACTAGCTACAATGAGCAGTTCTTC.

This clone was detected a few times. The chain couples TRBV7-9 to TRBJ1-2; no firm D call. The V end lost 2 bases, the J end lost 4 bases, and 8 bases lay between the germline ends. The germline V gene has CDR1 SEHNR and CDR2 FQNEAQ (reference sequence). This CDR3 contains 13 residues. In DNA, the CDR3 is TGTGCCAGCAGCTTACGAGAACCCTATGGCTACACCTTC. Residues: CASSLREPYGYTF.

This clone was seen only a few times. The chain recombines TRBV6-5 with TRBJ1-2; 9 nucleotides match TRBD1. J gave up 7 bases and V 5 bases, and 5 bases lay outside the gene matches. This CDR3 region has 13 residues. Germline lookup yields CDR1 MNHEY and CDR2 SVGAGI. The CDR3 bases are TGTGCCAGCAGTCCCAGGGACAGGGCTGGCTACACCTTC. Amino acid sequence: CASSPRDRAGYTF.

This clone occurred a few times. The chain employs TRBV27 and TRBJ1-4; 9 bases align to TRBD1. This CDR3 is built from 19 residues. V lost 5 bases and J lost 8; bases outside the gene matches: 21. Germline V CDR1 and CDR2: MNHEY, SMNVEV (reference sequence). This CDR3 reads CASSRRGQGETRWEEKLFF. CDR3 bases: TGTGCCAGCAGTCGTCGGGGACAGGGTGAGACCCGTTGGGAAGAAAAACTGTTTTTT.

The CDR3 coding sequence is TGTGCCAGCAGCGGCCGGGACGGGAGCTCCTACGAGCAGTACTTC. Amino acid sequence: CASSGRDGSSYEQYF. V gene TRBV9 combines with J gene TRBJ2-7; a weak D match, TRBD2 (6 bases). V was trimmed by 3 bases and J by 0 bases, leaving 13 bases between them. The CDR3 is 15 residues long. Germline V lookup: CDR1 SGDLS, CDR2 YYNGEE.

CDR3 coding DNA: TGTGCCAGCAGCTTAGACGGTTTCTCGGGCGAGCAGTACTTC. This sequence encodes CASSLDGFSGEQYF. The chain carries TRBV7-8 and TRBJ2-7, with D unresolved. CDR1 SGHVS and CDR2 FQNEAQ come from the germline V gene. CDR3 size: 14 residues. Trimming took 1 base from V and 6 from J, leaving 13 bases between them.

This chain uses TRBV27 with TRBJ2-3, with unresolved D. The V end was cut by 3 bases, the J end by 8 bases, with 12 bases between. Germline V lookup: CDR1 MNHEY, CDR2 SMNVEV (reference sequence). CDR3 length equals 13 residues. CDR3 loop: CASSFSESGTQYF. The CDR3 DNA follows: TGTGCCAGCAGTTTCTCGGAATCGGGTACGCAGTATTTT.

The V and J genes are TRBV7-2 and TRBJ1-5; D may be TRBD1 (5 bases). Trimming removed 0 bases at V and 6 bases at J, with 6 bases between. The germline V gene has CDR1 SGHTA and CDR2 FQGNSA. There are 13 residues in the CDR3. For the CDR3, the DNA is TGTGCCAGCAGCTTAGCGCAGGGTCAGCCCCAGCATTTT. Translating gives CASSLAQGQPQHF.

The rearrangement uses TRBV29-1 and TRBJ2-5; the match to TRBD2 covers 8 bases. Germline V lookup: CDR1 SQVTM, CDR2 ANQGSEA. The trim removed 1 base at V and 9 bases at J, leaving 13 bases unmatched. The CDR3 is 15 amino acids. CDR3 loop: CSVEGGTRGRLAQYF. DNA of the CDR3: TGCAGCGTTGAAGGGGGGACTAGGGGCCGATTGGCCCAGTACTTC.

V gene TRBV6-5 combines with J gene TRBJ2-2; D perhaps matches TRBD1 (6 bases). Germline lookup yields CDR1 MNHEY and CDR2 SVGAGI. The V end was cut by 10 bases, the J end by 5 bases, with 20 bases between. This CDR3 is 15 amino acids long. The CDR3 nucleotides read TGTGCCACCCTTTTGGTCCAGGGGCCAACCGGGGAGCTGTTTTTT. Its protein is CATLLVQGPTGELFF.

The rearrangement links TRBV19 to TRBJ2-3; D may be TRBD2 (5 bases). The CDR3 sequence is 16 residues long. The V gene's germline CDR1 is LNHDA and CDR2 SQIVND (reference sequence). V was trimmed by 2 bases and J by 5 bases, leaving 17 bases between them. CDR3 region: CASSINGNGIKDTQYF. In DNA, the CDR3 is TGTGCCAGTAGTATAAACGGTAACGGGATTAAAGATACGCAGTATTTT.

Here the CDR3 DNA reads TGTGCCAGCAGCTCGGGACAGGGTTCCTACAATGAGCAGTTCTTC. Its protein product is CASSSGQGSYNEQFF. The chain couples TRBV7-7 to TRBJ2-1; TRBD1 matches at 9 bases. CDR3 length: 15 amino acids. J was trimmed by 1 base and V by 4 bases; bases with no gene match: 2. Looked up from germline, CDR1 is SSHAT and CDR2 is FNYEAQ (reference sequence). Filled out from reference TRBV7-7 and TRBJ2-1, the complete variable domain reads GAGVSQSPRYKVTKRGQDVTLRCDPISSHATLYWYQQALGQGPEFLTYFNYEAQPDKSGLPSDRFSAERPEGSISTLTIQRTEQRDSAMYRCASSSGQGSYNEQFFGPGTRLTVL.

The sample holds a few counts of this clone. The rearrangement uses TRBV28 and TRBJ2-2; perhaps TRBD1 as D (6 bases). The CDR3 length is 11 residues. The germline CDR1 and CDR2 sequences are MDHEN and SYDVKM. Deletions cut 8 bases from V and 12 bases from J, with 13 bases between. The chain's CDR3 is CASQRQVKLFF. The CDR3 nucleotides are TGTGCCAGCCAAAGACAGGTGAAGCTGTTTTTT.

The chain couples TRBV7-6 to TRBJ1-1; tentatively, D is TRBD1 (5 bases). The CDR3 runs to 15 residues. Per the germline V gene, CDR1 is SGHVS and CDR2 is FNYEAQ. Trimming removed 1 base at V and 11 bases at J, with 20 bases between. In DNA form, the CDR3 reads TGTGCCAGCAGCTTAGGTGGGGGTCCGCAGCGGGCGGCTTTCTTT. Its translation: CASSLGGGPQRAAFF.

This chain links TRBV28 with TRBJ2-7, with 10 bases lining up with TRBD2. Germline CDR1 MDHEN, CDR2 SYDVKM. The V and J ends lost 3 bases and 0 bases, in that order; junction bases with no gene match: 11. CDR3 length equals 18 residues. In DNA form, the CDR3 reads TGTGCCAGCAGTTTGAGGCTAGCGGGAGATTCCAGCTCCTACGAGCAGTACTTC. It yields the protein CASSLRLAGDSSSYEQYF.

The chain has TRBV29-1 and TRBJ2-3, with TRBD2 identical over 15 bases. Germline V gene sequence: CDR1 SQVTM, CDR2 ANQGSEA. Trimming cost V 5 bases and J 3 bases; bases outside gene matches: 6. The CDR3 length is 16 residues. The CDR3 loop is CSVFRGTSGRTDTQYF. In DNA form, the CDR3 reads TGCAGCGTTTTTAGGGGGACTAGCGGGAGGACAGATACGCAGTATTTT.

This chain connects TRBV27 to TRBJ2-2, with TRBD2 as a possible D gene (7 bases). The CDR3 loop spans 14 amino acids. The V gene's germline CDR1 is MNHEY and CDR2 SMNVEV (reference sequence). V was shortened by 7 bases and J by 6 bases, with 15 bases between the two germline ends. The CDR3 spells CASIRTAGPGELFF. The DNA for the CDR3 is TGTGCCAGCATTAGGACAGCGGGGCCCGGGGAGCTGTTTTTT.

The chain recombines TRBV7-9 with TRBJ1-1; possible D gene TRBD1, 5 bases. Trimming pared 1 base from V and 3 bases from J, leaving 12 bases between. The germline CDR1 and CDR2 sequences are SEHNR and FQNEAQ (reference sequence). The CDR3 is 15 amino acids. CDR3 protein: CASSLEGGGDTEAFF. The CDR3 DNA sequence: TGTGCCAGCAGCTTAGAAGGTGGGGGGGACACTGAAGCTTTCTTT.

The chain has TRBV7-3 and TRBJ1-5; 7 positions match TRBD1. CDR1 and CDR2 from the germline V gene are SGHTA and FQGTGA. This CDR3 spans 13 amino acids. V gave up 5 bases and J gave up 4 bases; unmatched junction bases: 2. The CDR3: CASSTDRNQPQHF. CDR3 DNA: TGTGCCAGCAGCACGGACAGGAATCAGCCCCAGCATTTT.

This clone has just a few counts. The V gene is TRBV15, the J gene TRBJ2-7, with 7 bases aligning to TRBD1. Trimming cost V 0 bases and J 3 bases; bases outside gene matches: 2. This CDR3 contains 14 residues. Germline CDR1 is LNHNV and CDR2 is YYDKDF (reference sequence). The CDR3 sequence is CATSREGQSYEQYF. Written as DNA, the CDR3 is TGTGCCACCAGCAGAGAGGGACAGAGCTACGAGCAGTACTTC.

J is TRBJ2-5 and V is TRBV25-1; possibly TRBD1 for D (5 bases). This CDR3 has 13 amino acids. Germline V gives CDR1 MGHDK, CDR2 SYGVNS. The V gene lost 6 bases and the J gene lost 3 bases, with 11 bases spanning the gap. In nucleotides, the CDR3 is TGTGCCAGCAGGACAGAAAACGAAGAGACCCAGTACTTC. The encoded protein is CASRTENEETQYF.

The chain uses TRBV7-7 and TRBJ2-1, with 7 bases fitting TRBD2. Per germline, CDR1 SSHAT and CDR2 FNYEAQ (reference sequence). V shed 1 base, J shed 2 bases, and the junction held 8 bases outside the gene matches. This CDR3 spans 17 amino acids. CDR3 sequence: CASSLDPPSGTYNEQFF. CDR3 nucleotide sequence: TGTGCCAGCAGCTTAGATCCCCCTAGCGGAACCTACAATGAGCAGTTCTTC.